These T cell receptor beta chains were read from a single sample in a study of T cell repertoires in cytomegalovirus infection. Their recognized antigens are unknown. In TCRdb, the reads were re-called with MiXCR into one record per CDR3 protein. The sample consists of 800,000 to 950,000 distinct CDR3 sequences, less than 35% of them appearing once. The sample consisted of cultured CD8+ T cells from PBMCs, taken from culture after CMV antigen stimulation. These receptors were obtained from a human donor in good health (CMV status not recorded). Some clones in this sample may be carry-over from other donors' samples. The CDR3 runs from the conserved cysteine through the conserved F or W. D genes are given only for firm matches. The listing skips clone size in some rows; elsewhere it reads once, few, many or a size class.

J: TRBJ1-4
V: TRBV23-1
D: TRBD1
size: few
CDR3: CASSQCSGQGRRSNEKLFF
DNA: TGCGCCAGCAGTCAATGCTCGGGACAGGGGAGGAGAAGTAATGAAAAACTGTTTTTT

J: TRBJ2-1
V: TRBV4-3
D: .
size: .
CDR3: CASSQKTGQYRAYNEQFF
DNA: TGCGCCAGCAGCCAAAAAACGGGGCAGTACCGAGCTTACAATGAGCAGTTCTTC

J: TRBJ1-1
V: TRBV10-2
D: .
size: .
CDR3: CASSESWGRTEAFF
DNA: TGCGCCAGCAGTGAGAGCTGGGGCCGTACTGAAGCTTTCTTT

J: TRBJ2-3
V: TRBV20-1
D: TRBD1
size: few
CDR3: CSARPGTGIESDTQYF
DNA: TGCAGTGCTAGACCCGGGACAGGGATAGAGTCAGATACGCAGTATTTT

J: TRBJ1-1
V: TRBV6-1
D: .
size: .
CDR3: CASSVHRTNTEAFF
DNA: TGTGCCAGCAGTGTACACAGGACGAACACTGAAGCTTTCTTT

J: TRBJ1-6
V: TRBV20-1
D: .
size: .
CDR3: CSARPPTGSLGESSPLHF
DNA: TGCAGTGCTAGACCCCCGACTGGATCACTTGGGGAAAGTTCACCCCTCCACTTT

J: TRBJ1-5
V: TRBV27
D: .
size: .
CDR3: CASSSYRERNQPQHF
DNA: TGTGCCAGCAGTTCCTACAGGGAACGGAATCAGCCCCAGCATTTT

J: TRBJ2-3
V: TRBV2
D: .
size: few
CDR3: CASPHNDGGTDTQYF
DNA: TGTGCCAGCCCGCATAATGACGGGGGCACAGATACGCAGTATTTT

J: TRBJ1-4
V: TRBV29-1
D: .
size: .
CDR3: CSVDTGQDEKLFF
DNA: TGCAGCGTTGATACGGGGCAAGACGAAAAACTGTTTTTT

J: TRBJ2-1
V: TRBV6-5
D: TRBD2
size: few
CDR3: CASSYAFSGGANEQFF
DNA: TGTGCCAGCAGTTACGCATTTAGCGGGGGGGCAAATGAGCAGTTCTTC

J: TRBJ2-1
V: TRBV6-1
D: TRBD1
size: .
CDR3: CASRPDRDPYNEQFF
DNA: TGTGCCAGCAGACCCGACAGGGACCCCTACAATGAGCAGTTCTTC

J: TRBJ2-1
V: TRBV28
D: TRBD2
size: many
CDR3: CASSPLAGGDYNEQFF
DNA: TGTGCCAGCAGTCCCCTAGCGGGGGGAGATTACAATGAGCAGTTCTTC

J: TRBJ1-1
V: TRBV6-5
D: TRBD1
size: once
CDR3: CASRTGGQTEAFF
DNA: TGTGCCAGCAGGACAGGGGGGCAGACTGAAGCTTTCTTT

J: TRBJ1-1
V: TRBV4-3
D: .
size: .
CDR3: CASSQVGHHLMNTEAFF
DNA: TGCGCCAGCAGCCAAGTAGGACACCACCTCATGAACACTGAAGCTTTCTTT

J: TRBJ2-1
V: TRBV4-3
D: TRBD2
size: many
CDR3: CASSPGLAGPYNEQFF
DNA: TGTGCCAGCAGCCCCGGGCTAGCGGGGCCCTACAATGAGCAGTTCTTC

J: TRBJ2-1
V: TRBV7-2
D: TRBD2
size: many
CDR3: CASRERGVYNEQFF
DNA: TGTGCCAGCAGAGAACGGGGGGTCTACAATGAGCAGTTCTTC

J: TRBJ2-1
V: TRBV5-1
D: .
size: .
CDR3: CASRFTDSPRRYNEQFF
DNA: TGCGCCAGCAGATTCACTGACAGCCCAAGACGTTACAATGAGCAGTTCTTC

J: TRBJ2-1
V: TRBV20-1
D: .
size: .
CDR3: CSAASGTVPYNEQFF
DNA: TGCAGTGCCGCAAGTGGGACTGTACCCTACAATGAGCAGTTCTTC

J: TRBJ2-1
V: TRBV15
D: .
size: .
CDR3: CATSRGLIRTLRNEQFF
DNA: TGTGCCACCAGCAGAGGCTTGATTCGGACCCTAAGAAATGAGCAGTTCTTC

J: TRBJ2-1
V: TRBV9
D: TRBD1
size: .
CDR3: CASSPRTGVGEQFF
DNA: TGTGCCAGCAGCCCCCGGACAGGAGTGGGTGAGCAGTTCTTC

J: TRBJ1-5
V: TRBV5-5
D: .
size: few
CDR3: CASSWGTAFNQPQHF
DNA: TGTGCCAGCAGCTGGGGGACGGCTTTCAATCAGCCCCAGCATTTT

J: TRBJ2-7
V: TRBV7-9
D: TRBD1
size: few
CDR3: CASSSRQGNYEQYF
DNA: TGTGCCAGCAGCTCCCGACAGGGGAACTACGAGCAGTACTTC

J: TRBJ2-1
V: TRBV7-2
D: .
size: many
CDR3: CASSPSGDRADEQFF
DNA: TGTGCCAGCAGCCCTAGCGGGGACAGGGCAGATGAGCAGTTCTTC

J: TRBJ1-2
V: TRBV5-4
D: .
size: .
CDR3: CASKSRPTINYGYTF
DNA: TGTGCCAGCAAGAGCAGGCCCACGATTAACTATGGCTACACCTTC

J: TRBJ2-1
V: TRBV9
D: .
size: once
CDR3: CASSSYPGGDEQFF
DNA: TGTGCCAGCAGCTCTTACCCCGGGGGCGACGAGCAGTTCTTC

J: TRBJ2-7
V: TRBV7-2
D: TRBD2
size: many
CDR3: CASSLVAGGPYEQYF
DNA: TGTGCCAGCAGCTTAGTCGCGGGGGGCCCCTACGAGCAGTACTTC

J: TRBJ1-1
V: TRBV7-2
D: .
size: .
CDR3: CASSLEVGGGREAFF
DNA: TGTGCCAGCAGCTTAGAAGTGGGTGGAGGGAGGGAAGCTTTCTTT

J: TRBJ1-1
V: TRBV4-1
D: .
size: .
CDR3: CASSQGVSGLSARNTEAFF
DNA: TGCGCCAGCAGCCAAGGGGTATCTGGGTTATCGGCCCGAAACACTGAAGCTTTCTTT

J: TRBJ2-1
V: TRBV29-1
D: TRBD2
size: .
CDR3: CSVDTLAGTYNEQFF
DNA: TGCAGCGTCGACACACTAGCGGGAACCTACAATGAGCAGTTCTTC

J: TRBJ1-2
V: TRBV27
D: .
size: few
CDR3: CASSLLGSGGYGYTF
DNA: TGTGCCAGCAGTTTATTGGGGTCGGGGGGGTATGGCTACACCTTC

J: TRBJ2-2
V: TRBV15
D: .
size: .
CDR3: CATYGFPGELFF
DNA: TGTGCCACCTATGGGTTCCCCGGGGAGCTGTTTTTT

J: TRBJ1-5
V: TRBV19
D: .
size: .
CDR3: CASSTEPQHF
DNA: TGTGCCAGTAGTACGGAGCCCCAGCATTTT

J: TRBJ2-1
V: TRBV19
D: .
size: .
CDR3: CASSQRIYNEQFF
DNA: TGTGCCAGTAGCCAGCGTATCTACAATGAGCAGTTCTTC

J: TRBJ1-3
V: TRBV19
D: .
size: once
CDR3: CASSMGRIDTTYF
DNA: TGTGCCAGTAGTATGGGACGGATCGACACCACATATTTT

J: TRBJ2-1
V: TRBV12-3/TRBV12-4
D: .
size: .
CDR3: CASSTGKNEQFF
DNA: TGTGCCAGCAGTACAGGGAAGAATGAGCAGTTCTTC

J: TRBJ2-1
V: TRBV4-2
D: .
size: .
CDR3: CASSQDSAYNEQFF
DNA: TGTGCCAGCAGCCAAGATTCCGCCTACAATGAGCAGTTCTTC

J: TRBJ2-1
V: TRBV29-1
D: .
size: few
CDR3: CSVETSPTGSTYNEQFF
DNA: TGCAGCGTTGAAACTAGTCCCACGGGCAGCACCTACAATGAGCAGTTCTTC

J: TRBJ1-2
V: TRBV5-4
D: .
size: .
CDR3: CASSLAPGQSFDGYTF
DNA: TGTGCCAGCAGCTTGGCACCGGGACAATCTTTCGATGGCTACACCTTC

J: TRBJ2-1
V: TRBV6-2/TRBV6-3
D: .
size: .
CDR3: CASSAPPGYRDNEQFF
DNA: TGTGCCAGCAGCGCACCGCCAGGCTATCGGGACAATGAGCAGTTCTTC

J: TRBJ2-1
V: TRBV5-1
D: TRBD1
size: .
CDR3: CASSLGQGENVQFF
DNA: TGCGCCAGCAGCCTGGGACAGGGGGAAAATGTGCAGTTCTTC

J: TRBJ2-2
V: TRBV6-1
D: .
size: .
CDR3: CATSPGELFF
DNA: TGTGCCACCTCCCCCGGGGAGCTGTTTTTT

J: TRBJ1-4
V: TRBV7-9
D: TRBD1
size: .
CDR3: CASSFRGHNEKLFF
DNA: TGTGCCAGCAGTTTCAGGGGGCACAATGAAAAACTGTTTTTT

J: TRBJ2-2
V: TRBV15
D: .
size: .
CDR3: CATSSGDGGRTGELFF
DNA: TGTGCCACCAGCAGTGGGGACGGGGGGCGAACCGGGGAGCTGTTTTTT

J: TRBJ1-1
V: TRBV18
D: TRBD1
size: .
CDR3: CASSPLSGQMFMNTEAFF
DNA: TGTGCCAGCTCACCACTTTCGGGACAGATGTTTATGAACACTGAAGCTTTCTTT

J: TRBJ2-5
V: TRBV10-3
D: .
size: .
CDR3: CAITDGTQYF
DNA: TGTGCCATCACTGACGGGACCCAGTACTTC